This T cell receptor (beta chain) was obtained from a study of blood T cell repertoires in COVID-19. In its sample, this clone was seen once. An end of the junction differs from the germline gene, which may be a read error. The CDR3 has 14 residues. CDR1 and CDR2 (germline): MNHEY, SVGAGI. The protocol was immunoSEQ multiplex PCR, while the TCRdb copy is restricted to in-frame clones and leaves out a portion. The data contain under 200,000 clones, approximately 87% of them singletons. The sequence came from a woman in her sixties or seventies with COVID-19, enrolled during active disease. Material for sequencing was peripheral blood. The chain employs TRBV6-5 and TRBJ1-4, with no clear D. The CDR3: CASSYSTTNEKLFF. CDR3 nucleotide sequence: TGTGCCAGCAGTTACTCGACAACCAATGAAAAACTGTTTTTT.